The T cell receptor beta chain described here comes from a study of blood T cell repertoires in COVID-19. Study at large: There were acute and convalescent COVID-19 samples, and they came from the United States, Italy and Spain.

Sequencing was performed with immunoSEQ multiplex PCR; in TCRdb, only in-frame clones are kept and a portion is missing. The sample has about 190,000 clones, less than 80% seen once. Germline loops: CDR1 MRHNA, CDR2 SNTAGT. The CDR3 is 14 amino acids. Trimming removed 5 bases at V and 7 bases at J, with 14 bases between. The sequenced material came from peripheral blood. The clonotype comes from a woman in her forties or fifties with acute or convalescent COVID-19. The chain uses TRBV6-4 and TRBJ2-2; maybe TRBD2 (6 bases). CDR3 in DNA: TGTGCCAGCAGTCGGGACTTGCGTTTCGGGGAGCTGTTTTTT. The encoded protein is CASSRDLRFGELFF.